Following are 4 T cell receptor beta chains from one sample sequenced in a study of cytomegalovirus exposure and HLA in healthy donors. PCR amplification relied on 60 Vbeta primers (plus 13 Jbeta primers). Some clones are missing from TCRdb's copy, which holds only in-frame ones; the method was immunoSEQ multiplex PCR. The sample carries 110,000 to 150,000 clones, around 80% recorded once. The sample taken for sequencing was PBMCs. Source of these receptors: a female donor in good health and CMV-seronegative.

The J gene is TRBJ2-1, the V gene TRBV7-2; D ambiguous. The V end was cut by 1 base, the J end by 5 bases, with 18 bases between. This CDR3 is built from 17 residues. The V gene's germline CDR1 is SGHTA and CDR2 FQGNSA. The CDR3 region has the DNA TGTGCCAGCAGCTTAGGCCGGCGGCCCTCCGAGAACAATGAGCAGTTCTTC. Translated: CASSLGRRPSENNEQFF.

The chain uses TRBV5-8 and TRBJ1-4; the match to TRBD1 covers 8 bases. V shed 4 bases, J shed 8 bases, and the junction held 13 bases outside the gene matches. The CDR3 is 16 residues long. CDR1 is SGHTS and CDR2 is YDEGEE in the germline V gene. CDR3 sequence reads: CASSDIGQGGGEKLFF. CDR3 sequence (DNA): TGTGCCAGCAGCGATATCGGACAGGGAGGGGGAGAAAAACTGTTTTTT.

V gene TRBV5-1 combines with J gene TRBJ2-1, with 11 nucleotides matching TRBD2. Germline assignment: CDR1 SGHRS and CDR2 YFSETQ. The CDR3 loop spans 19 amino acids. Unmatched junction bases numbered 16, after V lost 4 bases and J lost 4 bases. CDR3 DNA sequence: TGCGCCAGCAGCCAGCTAGCGGGAGGTGGTGGGGTGGGATACAATGAGCAGTTCTTC. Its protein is CASSQLAGGGGVGYNEQFF.

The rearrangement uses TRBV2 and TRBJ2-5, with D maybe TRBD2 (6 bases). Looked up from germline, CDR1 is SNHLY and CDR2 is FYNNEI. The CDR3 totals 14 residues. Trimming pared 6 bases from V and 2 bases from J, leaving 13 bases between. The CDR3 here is CASRSGTYQETQYF. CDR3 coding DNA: TGTGCCAGCAGGTCCGGGACTTATCAAGAGACCCAGTACTTC.